The entry below describes one T cell receptor beta chain. This clone's antigen is unknown. Per-base qualities were not stored, and no clone one base away is much larger. The entire isolated RNA was reverse transcribed using the High Capacity cDNA Reverse Transcription Kit, and thus expressed TCRB transcripts were sequenced. Deep immunoSEQ sequencing was performed on naive, central memory and regulatory T cell samples, with an average of roughly 3.6 million total reads per sample. Sorted cells were lysed in RLT buffer, and RNA was extracted using DNase-treated RNeasy Micro or Mini kits according to cell number. To prevent cross-contamination, each cell subset was processed individually, whereas patient and healthy donor samples were processed jointly. Using the immunoSEQ multiplex PCR, TCRB sequences were amplified from cDNA into 87-bp fragments spanning the CDR3 region. Amplicons were sequenced on the Illumina HiSeq platform. Per the source publication's procedure: Synthetic template baselines were used to correct PCR bias computationally, reads within Hamming distance 2 were collapsed, and singletons that could not be merged were discarded. By aligning reads against IMGT, V, D and J genes, CDR3 length, and insertions or deletions at six rearrangement sites were assigned. Within each subset, clonotype counts were normalized to sorted cell number, and only after that were true diversity and Gini coefficients computed with the tcR R package. The overlap coefficient, calculated on TCRB nucleotide sequences, was used to quantify repertoire sharing. TCRdb holds this immuneACCESS table with in-frame rearrangements only. Some clones are missing; in checked studies, unresolved V genes explain under half, and the rest has no known cause. Clone size and V and J calls were adopted from that table, with D and trimming inferred from the DNA. The sample table contains approximately 170,000 clones; only one count was recorded for about 9.8% of them. 2% to 2.5% of the sample lies in the top ten.

These data come from a study of beta chain features in type 1 diabetes listed by TCRdb under 2018. Regarding the complete study: Mean age, gender distribution, total cell number and subset yield were not different between patients and healthy donors. A total of around 110,000,000 sorted cells were examined across all samples, and RNA yield correlated strongly with the number of cells per subset. In the study, TCRB repertoires of sorted circulating CD4+ T cell subsets from recently diagnosed type 1 diabetes patients were compared with those of matched healthy donors. Whereas all 28 donors provided naive and central memory subsets, regulatory and stem cell-like memory subsets were isolated from just 8 patients and about 8 healthy donors. Summary of the overall study and its limitations: Because cDNA was sequenced instead of genomic DNA, activated cells with high expression could be over-represented, although the groups did not differ in activation or CD3 levels. The naive, central memory and regulatory TCRB repertoires appeared to resemble one another more closely among patients than among healthy donors. A moderate but significant shortening of TCRB CDR3 length was observed in type 1 diabetes patients in all four CD4+ subsets. Shorter templates might be favored by PCR, yet because patient and control samples were amplified and corrected together, any such skew would affect both groups equally. Because the HLA sub-analyses included only small numbers of individuals, any influence of HLA type on TCRB rearrangement was left unresolved. At VDJ recombination sites, type 1 diabetes patients had fewer insertions and more deleted nucleotides, which implies abnormalities in thymic rearrangement.

Each donor gave one peripheral blood draw, averaging roughly 120 mL, which was collected into heparinised tubes. Naive, central memory, regulatory and stem cell-like memory CD4+ T cells were sorted on a BD FACSAria II using a panel including CD45RO, CCR7, CD25, CD127, CD95 and CD27. A purity above 95% was achieved for all sorted populations. PBMCs were separated immediately by Lymphoprep density gradient centrifugation and were stained directly, without being cultured. Samples were stained and sorted in pairs, with one healthy donor and one patient per experiment, so that batch effects were minimized. From cysteine to phenylalanine, the CDR3 is 13 amino acids long. Solely the CDR3 DNA is kept, with 39 bases framed from the first base. V lost 1 base and J lost 9 bases; the stretch between them is 11 bases long. CDR1 and CDR2 are drawn from the germline V gene: SGHDT, YYEEEE.

The rearrangement joined TRBV5-6 to TRBJ2-1; no D gene is confidently identified. The sequencing input was central memory CD4+ T cells from blood. This clonotype was sampled from a woman under 30 in good health. CDR3 sequence: CASSLQGVGEQFF. DNA sequence: TGTGCCAGCAGCTTGCAAGGAGTAGGTGAGCAGTTCTTC. Outside the CDR3, residues come from the reference TRBV5-6 and TRBJ2-1 proteins, so the full variable domain is: DAGVTQSPTHLIKTRGQQVTLRCSPKSGHDTVSWYQQALGQGPQFIFQYYEEEERQRGNFPDRFSGHQFPNYSSELNVNALLLGDSALYLCASSLQGVGEQFFGPGTRLTVL.